One sample yielded the 26 T cell receptor beta chains listed below, sequenced in a study of blood T cell repertoires in COVID-19. Produced via immunoSEQ multiplex PCR; TCRdb's table is partial and in-frame only. This table holds some 220,000 clones, 85% found once. Sequencing was performed on peripheral blood. The receptors come from a woman in her seventies with COVID-19, enrolled during active disease.

V and J are TRBV5-1 and TRBJ2-7, with TRBD1 as a possible D gene (6 bases). Germline V gives CDR1 SGHRS, CDR2 YFSETQ. V lost 4 bases and J lost 2, with 10 bases in between. The CDR3 extends over 13 amino acids. The CDR3 protein is CASSHGQTYEQYF. DNA for the CDR3: TGCGCCAGCAGCCACGGACAGACCTACGAGCAGTACTTC.

This clone has a handful of counts. The chain employs TRBV20-1 and TRBJ2-7; 10 bases are shared with TRBD2. J was trimmed by 4 bases and V by 3 bases; bases with no gene match: 3. This CDR3 spans 13 amino acids. Germline V gene sequence: CDR1 DFQATT, CDR2 SNEGSKA (reference sequence). The CDR3 spells CSASLLAGYEQYF. Here the CDR3 DNA reads TGCAGTGCTAGTTTACTAGCGGGGTACGAGCAGTACTTC.

The DNA of the CDR3 is TGTGCCAGTAGTGTGACAGGGGGCGGGCAGCCCCAGCATTTT. Translating it yields CASSVTGGGQPQHF. V is TRBV19 and J is TRBJ1-5; 10 nucleotides line up with TRBD1. Losses at the gene ends were 5 bases for V and 7 bases for J; bases not matched to a gene: 5. The CDR3 runs to 14 residues. Germline V lookup: CDR1 LNHDA, CDR2 SQIVND (reference sequence).

The chain links TRBV7-2 to TRBJ1-1; perhaps TRBD1 as D (5 bases). The V gene's germline CDR1 is SGHTA and CDR2 FQGNSA. The CDR3 length is 13 residues. V lost 1 base, J lost 4 bases, and 7 bases lay in between. CDR3 bases: TGTGCCAGCAGCTTAGGACAGAGCACTGAAGCTTTCTTT. Translating it yields CASSLGQSTEAFF.

CDR3 DNA sequence: TGTGCCAGCAGCGCTTCTACCGGGACTAAACTGTTCTTC. Translation gives CASSASTGTKLFF. This chain uses TRBV9 with TRBJ2-1; 7 nucleotides align to TRBD2. CDR3 length equals 13 residues. The V gene end was trimmed by 3 bases and the J gene end by 15 bases; junction bases not matched to a gene: 12. Germline loops: CDR1 SGDLS, CDR2 YYNGEE.

The CDR3 region is CASTLTDYSNQPQHF. The DNA of the CDR3 is TGTGCCAGTACCTTGACAGATTATAGCAATCAGCCCCAGCATTTT. The rearrangement uses TRBV19 and TRBJ1-5, with D maybe TRBD1 (5 bases). CDR3 length: 15 amino acids. Germline CDR1 reads LNHDA; CDR2 reads SQIVND (reference sequence). The V end was cut by 7 bases, the J end by 0 bases, with 13 bases between. The full variable domain, in which reference TRBV19 and TRBJ1-5 provide the parts outside the CDR3, is DGGITQSPKYLFRKEGQNVTLSCEQNLNHDAMYWYRQDPGQGLRLIYYSQIVNDFQKGDIAEGYSVSREKKESFPLTVTSAQKNPTAFYLCASTLTDYSNQPQHFGDGTRLSIL.

The CDR3 loop reads CASSPRQAPGGQETQYF. The CDR3 DNA follows: TGTGCCAGCTCACCACGCCAGGCACCCGGTGGGCAAGAGACCCAGTACTTC. The chain carries TRBV18 and TRBJ2-5, with D uncertain. Trimming shortened V by 1 base and J by 2 bases, and 17 bases separated the two germline ends. The CDR3 has 17 amino acids. CDR1 and CDR2 from the germline V gene are KGHSH and LQKENI.

The chain carries TRBV7-2 and TRBJ1-2; the D is unclear. This CDR3 comprises 13 residues. Trimming cost V 1 base and J 3 bases, with 6 bases left between them. From germline, CDR1 is SGHTA and CDR2 FQGNSA. The CDR3 DNA reads TGTGCCAGCAGCTTAGACACATACTATGGCTACACCTTC. This encodes CASSLDTYYGYTF. Full variable domain (outside the CDR3, taken from reference TRBV7-2 and TRBJ1-2): GAGVSQSPSNKVTEKGKDVELRCDPISGHTALYWYRQSLGQGLEFLIYFQGNSAPDKSGLPSDRFSAERTGGSVSTLTIQRTQQEDSAVYLCASSLDTYYGYTFGSGTRLTVV.

This clone was recorded many times. V gene TRBV3-1 (or the pseudogene TRBV3-2) combines with J gene TRBJ1-2; no firm D call. There are 15 residues in the CDR3. Germline values: CDR1 LGHDT, CDR2 YNNKEL (reference sequence). V was trimmed by 3 bases and J by 2 bases, leaving 13 bases between them. The CDR3 bases are TGTGCCAGCAGCCAGAACTCTCTTATAAACTATGGCTACACCTTC. This sequence encodes CASSQNSLINYGYTF.

The J gene is TRBJ2-7, the V gene TRBV7-8; possible D gene TRBD1, 6 bases. Deletions cut 6 bases from V and 3 bases from J, with 9 bases between. The CDR3 loop spans 12 amino acids. Germline CDR1 and CDR2: SGHVS and FQNEAQ. CDR3 nucleotides: TGTGCCAGCAGTACACAGGGCTACGAGCAGTACTTC. Protein: CASSTQGYEQYF.

The J gene is TRBJ1-5, the V gene TRBV7-8; 9 nucleotides agree with TRBD1. This CDR3 has 16 residues. V was clipped by 3 bases and J by 8 bases; unmatched bases: 11. Per the germline V gene, CDR1 is SGHVS and CDR2 is FQNEAQ. The CDR3 is CASSFWDRVSREPQHF. The CDR3 region has the DNA TGTGCCAGCAGCTTTTGGGACAGGGTTAGTAGGGAGCCCCAGCATTTT. Combining the CDR3 with reference TRBV7-8 and TRBJ1-5 gives the whole variable domain GAGVSQSPRYKVAKRGQDVALRCDPISGHVSLFWYQQALGQGPEFLTYFQNEAQLDKSGLPSDRFFAERPEGSVSTLKIQRTQQEDSAVYLCASSFWDRVSREPQHFGDGTRLSIL.

The chain couples TRBV3-1 (or the pseudogene TRBV3-2) to TRBJ2-3, with 9 bases aligning to TRBD1. V gave up 2 bases and J gave up 6 bases; unmatched junction bases: 9. Germline V lookup: CDR1 LGHDT, CDR2 YNNKEL (reference sequence). The CDR3 has 16 amino acids. The CDR3 coding sequence is TGTGCCAGCAGCCAAAACCGGGACAGGGCGTCGGATACGCAGTATTTT. Amino acid sequence: CASSQNRDRASDTQYF.

The chain is built from TRBV5-6 and TRBJ1-6, with a tentative D call TRBD1 (5 bases). Germline loops: CDR1 SGHDT, CDR2 YYEEEE. The germline V and J ends were trimmed by 0 bases and 9 bases, with 10 bases remaining between them. This CDR3 has 14 residues. The CDR3 DNA reads TGTGCCAGCAGCTTGGAACAGGATAGTTCACCCCTCCACTTT. Translated: CASSLEQDSSPLHF.

V and J are TRBV5-1 and TRBJ1-1; tentatively, D is TRBD1 (6 bases). This CDR3 comprises 17 residues. From germline, CDR1 is SGHRS and CDR2 YFSETQ. Between the trimmed V and J ends, which lost 3 bases and 4 bases, there was a span of 22 bases. DNA for the CDR3: TGCGCCAGCAGCTCCCTACCTCAGGGGAGCCAACGCACTGAAGCTTTCTTT. Its translation is CASSSLPQGSQRTEAFF.

The gene calls are TRBV5-1 and TRBJ1-2; 7 bases align to TRBD1. V trimming: 4 bases; J trimming: 3 bases; junction bases outside the gene matches: 6. The CDR3 consists of 14 residues. The V gene's germline CDR1 is SGHRS and CDR2 YFSETQ. Written as DNA, the CDR3 is TGCGCCAGCAGCCCTGACAGGGTATACTATGGCTACACCTTC. The encoded protein is CASSPDRVYYGYTF.

The CDR3 sequence is CASSTGTGGYEQYF. The CDR3 DNA reads as TGTGCCAGCAGCACTGGGACAGGGGGCTACGAGCAGTACTTC. The chain uses TRBV7-9 and TRBJ2-7; 11 nucleotides align to TRBD1. This CDR3 has 14 amino acids. Germline V gives CDR1 SEHNR, CDR2 FQNEAQ (reference sequence). V was clipped by 5 bases and J by 3 bases; unmatched bases: 3.

This clone was observed once. This chain connects TRBV11-3 to TRBJ2-4, with 9 positions matching TRBD1. The length of the CDR3 is 17 residues. CDR1 is SGHNT, CDR2 YENEEA, per germline. Trimming took 8 bases from V and 1 from J; bases not matched to a gene: 12. In DNA form, the CDR3 reads TGTGCCAGCGTACAGGGACAGGGTAGGGGCGCCAAAAACATTCAGTACTTC. It is translated as CASVQGQGRGAKNIQYF. The full variable domain, with the rest looked up from reference TRBV11-3 and TRBJ2-4, is EAGVVQSPRYKIIEKKQPVAFWCNPISGHNTLYWYLQNLGQGPELLIRYENEEAVDDSQLPKDRFSAERLKGVDSTLKIQPAELGDSAVYLCASVQGQGRGAKNIQYFGAGTRLSVL.

The rearrangement links TRBV3-1 (or the pseudogene TRBV3-2) to TRBJ1-2, with a tentative D call TRBD1 (6 bases). The germline CDR1 and CDR2 sequences are LGHDT and YNNKEL (reference sequence). Trimming cost V 0 bases and J 7 bases, with 15 bases left between them. The CDR3 is made up of 15 amino acids. The CDR3 nucleotides are TGTGCCAGCAGCCAAGATAGAGGGGGGGCTGGTGGCTACACCTTC. Translating it yields CASSQDRGGAGGYTF.

A remark on this clone: One end of the junction fails to match germline, which may point to a read error. The V call is TRBV29-1, the J call TRBJ2-1, with a tentative D call TRBD2 (7 bases). Germline assignment: CDR1 SQVTM and CDR2 ANQGSEA. This CDR3 spans 15 amino acids. The CDR3 coding sequence is TGCAGCCTTGAAAGGACGGGAGGACAGCCCAATGAGCAGTTCTTC. Amino acid sequence: CSLERTGGQPNEQFF.

The chain's CDR3 is CASSYRSQGMAFF. In DNA form, the CDR3 reads TGTGCCAGCAGTTACCGATCACAGGGGATGGCTTTCTTT. The chain has TRBV6-2 or TRBV6-3 and TRBJ1-1, with 7 nucleotides matching TRBD1. The CDR3 has 13 amino acids. Germline V CDR1 and CDR2: MNHEY, SVGEGT. The trim removed 2 bases at V and 11 bases at J, leaving 8 bases unmatched.

The chain uses TRBV4-3 and TRBJ1-6, with D tentatively TRBD1 (6 bases). Germline assignment: CDR1 LGHNA and CDR2 YSLEER. The V gene lost 4 bases and the J gene lost 6 bases, with 13 bases spanning the gap. The CDR3 has 15 residues. The CDR3 spells CASSPTRGSNSPLHF. The CDR3 DNA reads TGCGCCAGCAGCCCCACCAGGGGAAGTAATTCACCCCTCCACTTT.

The chain couples TRBV19 to TRBJ2-3, with TRBD2 matching 12 bases. Losses at the gene ends were 3 bases for V and 5 bases for J; bases not matched to a gene: 6. Germline CDR1 is LNHDA and CDR2 is SQIVND (reference sequence). The CDR3 runs 16 residues. As DNA, the CDR3 is TGTGCCAGTAGTATTGAAGCTAGCGGGGGGGTAGATACGCAGTATTTT. Protein: CASSIEASGGVDTQYF.

This rearrangement joins TRBV18 to TRBJ2-4, with D unclear. CDR1 is KGHSH and CDR2 is LQKENI in the germline V gene. Between the trimmed V and J ends, which lost 3 bases and 0 bases, there was a span of 9 bases. The CDR3 length is 15 residues. CDR3 nucleotide sequence: TGTGCCAGCTCACCCAACACGGGAGCCAAAAACATTCAGTACTTC. Protein product: CASSPNTGAKNIQYF.

The chain is built from TRBV7-9 and TRBJ1-1; 9 bases map to TRBD1. This CDR3 region has 14 residues. The V gene end was trimmed by 6 bases and the J gene end by 5 bases; junction bases not matched to a gene: 7. CDR1 and CDR2 from the germline V gene are SEHNR and FQNEAQ (reference sequence). In DNA, the CDR3 is TGTGCCAGCAGTCTCGGACAGGGGACGACTGAAGCTTTCTTT. Translating it yields CASSLGQGTTEAFF.

The rearrangement joins TRBV5-6 to TRBJ2-3, with a weak D call TRBD2 (6 bases). The CDR3 is 14 amino acids. Germline assignment: CDR1 SGHDT and CDR2 YYEEEE. Trimming removed 4 bases at V and 0 bases at J, with 9 bases between. The CDR3 region has the DNA TGTGCCAGCAGCGAGGGACTTAGCACAGATACGCAGTATTTT. Translating it yields CASSEGLSTDTQYF.

The V and J genes are TRBV5-1 and TRBJ1-6, with D perhaps TRBD1 (6 bases). Germline V gene data show CDR1 as SGHRS and CDR2 as YFSETQ. The CDR3 sequence is 16 residues long. V lost 1 base to trimming and J lost 7 bases, with 15 bases between them. Written as DNA, the CDR3 is TGCGCCAGCAGCTTGACGAGTGGACAGCTGAATTCACCCCTCCACTTT. It is translated as CASSLTSGQLNSPLHF.